This T cell receptor beta chain was identified in a study of blood T cell repertoires in COVID-19. Looking at the study overall: Researchers got acute and convalescent COVID-19 samples from the United States, Italy and Spain. PBMCs, B-cell-depleted T cells, or T cells provided the cDNA or gDNA that made up the material.

V lost 8 bases to trimming and J lost 8 bases; unmatched junction nucleotides: 3. The CDR3 contains 11 residues. Original handling: Reference gene primer amplification yielded estimated nucleated cell counts. Profiling relied on immunoSEQ multiplex PCR, and the TCRdb table lists in-frame clones only, not all of them. The DNA gave D and trimming, while V, J and clone size come from that table. The data show around 190,000 clones, less than 90% seen once. This clonotype was sampled from a man aged 30 to 45 with acute or convalescent COVID-19. V and J are TRBV12-3 or TRBV12-4 and TRBJ2-1; 7 nucleotides match TRBD2. Sample: peripheral blood. In nucleotides, the CDR3 is TGTGCCAGCGGGGGAGGGCATGAGCAGTTCTTC. Translation gives CASGGGHEQFF.